The clone carrying this T cell receptor (beta chain) has a handful of counts. This record belongs to a study of T cells in Graves' hyperthyroidism and ophthalmopathy. Lactation, pregnancy, other autoimmune disease or uncontrolled infection excluded patients. RNA transcripts yielded amplified TCR beta CDR3 regions. Researchers ran a first-round RT-PCR on the TCR CDR3 using the HTBI primer set. TCRdb reprocessed the multiplex PCR reads via MiXCR and lists one record per CDR3 protein. The sample carries about 640,000 distinct CDR3 sequences, around 20% recorded once. Unmatched junction bases numbered 7, after V lost 6 bases and J lost 6 bases. In germline, CDR1 is SNHLY, CDR2 FYNNEI. The CDR3 is 14 residues long.

Sequencing was carried out using blood. This clonotype was sampled from a man aged 25-40 years with Graves' ophthalmopathy. J is TRBJ2-1 and V is TRBV2; 8 positions agree with TRBD2. This CDR3 reads CASRRSGSGNEQFF. For the CDR3, the DNA is TGTGCCAGCAGAAGGAGCGGGAGCGGCAATGAGCAGTTCTTC.